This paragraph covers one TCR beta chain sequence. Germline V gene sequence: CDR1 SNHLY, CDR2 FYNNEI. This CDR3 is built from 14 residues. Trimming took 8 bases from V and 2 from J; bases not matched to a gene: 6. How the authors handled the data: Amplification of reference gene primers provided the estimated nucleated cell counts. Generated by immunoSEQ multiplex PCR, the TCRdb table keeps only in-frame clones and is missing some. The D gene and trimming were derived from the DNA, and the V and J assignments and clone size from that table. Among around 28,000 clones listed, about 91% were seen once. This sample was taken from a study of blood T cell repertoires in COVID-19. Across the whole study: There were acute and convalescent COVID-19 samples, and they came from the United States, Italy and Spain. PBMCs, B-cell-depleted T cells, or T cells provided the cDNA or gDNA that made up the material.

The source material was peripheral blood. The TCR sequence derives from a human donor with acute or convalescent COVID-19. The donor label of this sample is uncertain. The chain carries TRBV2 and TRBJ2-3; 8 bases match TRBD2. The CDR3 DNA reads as TGTGCCAGCTGCGGCGGGGGGAACACAGATACGCAGTATTTT. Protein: CASCGGGNTDTQYF.